The subject of this entry is one T cell receptor beta chain. Some clones are missing from TCRdb's copy, which holds only in-frame ones; the method was immunoSEQ multiplex PCR. The table has roughly 120,000 clones, around nine tenths seen once. The source of the sample is a study of control samples from healthy donors and cancer patients. The germline V gene has CDR1 LGHDT and CDR2 YNNKEL (reference sequence). V was pared by 5 bases and J by 5 bases, with 2 bases of the junction left unmatched. The length of the CDR3 is 12 residues. The clonotype comes from an older woman in good health. The V and J genes are TRBV3-1 (or the pseudogene TRBV3-2) and TRBJ1-1, with TRBD1 matching over 7 bases. Sequences were obtained from blood. Here the CDR3 DNA reads TGTGCCAGCAGCGTACAGGGGACTGAAGCTTTCTTT. Residues: CASSVQGTEAFF.